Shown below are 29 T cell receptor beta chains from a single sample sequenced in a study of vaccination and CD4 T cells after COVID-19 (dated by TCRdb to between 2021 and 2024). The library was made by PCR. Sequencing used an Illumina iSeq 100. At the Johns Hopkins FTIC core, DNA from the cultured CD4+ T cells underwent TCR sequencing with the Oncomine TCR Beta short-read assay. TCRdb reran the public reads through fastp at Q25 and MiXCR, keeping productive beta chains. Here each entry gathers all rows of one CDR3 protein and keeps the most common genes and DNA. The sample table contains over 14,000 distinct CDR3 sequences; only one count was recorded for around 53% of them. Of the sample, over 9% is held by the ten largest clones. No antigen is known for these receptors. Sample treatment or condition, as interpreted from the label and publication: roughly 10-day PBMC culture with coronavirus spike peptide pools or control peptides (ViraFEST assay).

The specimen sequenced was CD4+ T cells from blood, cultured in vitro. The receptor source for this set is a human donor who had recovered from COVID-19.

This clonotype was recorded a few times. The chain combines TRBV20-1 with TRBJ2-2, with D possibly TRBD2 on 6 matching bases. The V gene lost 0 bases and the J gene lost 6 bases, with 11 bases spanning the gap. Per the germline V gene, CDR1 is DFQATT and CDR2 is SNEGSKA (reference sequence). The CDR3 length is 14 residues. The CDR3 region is CSARDYTGAGELFF. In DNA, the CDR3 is TGCAGTGCTAGAGATTATACGGGGGCCGGGGAGCTGTTTTTT.

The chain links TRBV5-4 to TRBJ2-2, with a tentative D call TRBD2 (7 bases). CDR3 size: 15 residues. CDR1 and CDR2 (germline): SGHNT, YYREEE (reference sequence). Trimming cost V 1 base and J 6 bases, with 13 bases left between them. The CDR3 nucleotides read TGTGCCAGCAGCTTGTACGGGGGGCGATCCGGGGAGCTGTTTTTT. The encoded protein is CASSLYGGRSGELFF.

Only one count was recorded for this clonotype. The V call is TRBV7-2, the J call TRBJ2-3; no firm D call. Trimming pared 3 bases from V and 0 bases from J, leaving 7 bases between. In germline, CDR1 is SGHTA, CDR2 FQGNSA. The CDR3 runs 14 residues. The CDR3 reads CASSFYLSTDTQYF. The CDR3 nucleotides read TGTGCCAGCAGCTTCTACCTTAGCACAGATACGCAGTATTTT. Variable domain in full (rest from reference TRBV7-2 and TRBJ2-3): GAGVSQSPSNKVTEKGKDVELRCDPISGHTALYWYRQSLGQGLEFLIYFQGNSAPDKSGLPSDRFSAERTGGSVSTLTIQRTQQEDSAVYLCASSFYLSTDTQYFGPGTRLTVL.

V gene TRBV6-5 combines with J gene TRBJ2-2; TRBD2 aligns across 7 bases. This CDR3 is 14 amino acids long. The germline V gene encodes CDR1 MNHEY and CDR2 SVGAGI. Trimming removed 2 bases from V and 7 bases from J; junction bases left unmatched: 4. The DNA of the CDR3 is TGTGCCAGCAGTTACGGGGGGGGAAACGGGGAGCTGTTTTTT. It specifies CASSYGGGNGELFF.

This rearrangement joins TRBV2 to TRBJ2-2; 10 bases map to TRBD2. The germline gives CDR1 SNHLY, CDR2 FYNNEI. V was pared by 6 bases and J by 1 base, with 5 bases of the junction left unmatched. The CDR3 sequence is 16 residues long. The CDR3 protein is CASRRSGGENTGELFF. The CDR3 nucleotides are TGTGCCAGCAGGAGGAGCGGGGGGGAGAACACCGGGGAGCTGTTTTTT.

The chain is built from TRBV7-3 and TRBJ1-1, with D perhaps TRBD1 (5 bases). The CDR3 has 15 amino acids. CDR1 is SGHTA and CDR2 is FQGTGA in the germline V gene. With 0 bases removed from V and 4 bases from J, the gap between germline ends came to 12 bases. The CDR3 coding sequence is TGTGCCAGCAGCTTAACAGGGGTGGGCCGCACTGAAGCTTTCTTT. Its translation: CASSLTGVGRTEAFF.

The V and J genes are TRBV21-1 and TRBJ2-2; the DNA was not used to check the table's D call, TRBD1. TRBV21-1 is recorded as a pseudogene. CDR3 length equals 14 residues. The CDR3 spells CASRLTGITGELFF. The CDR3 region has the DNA TGTGCCAGCAGACTAACAGGGATTACCGGGGAGCTGTTTTTT.

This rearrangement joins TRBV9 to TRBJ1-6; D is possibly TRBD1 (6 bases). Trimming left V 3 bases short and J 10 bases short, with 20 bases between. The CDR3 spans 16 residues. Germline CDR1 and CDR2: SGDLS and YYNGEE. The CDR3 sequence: CASSASRDTGNSPLHF. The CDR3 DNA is TGTGCCAGCAGCGCCTCCCGGGACACAGGGAACTCACCCCTCCACTTT.

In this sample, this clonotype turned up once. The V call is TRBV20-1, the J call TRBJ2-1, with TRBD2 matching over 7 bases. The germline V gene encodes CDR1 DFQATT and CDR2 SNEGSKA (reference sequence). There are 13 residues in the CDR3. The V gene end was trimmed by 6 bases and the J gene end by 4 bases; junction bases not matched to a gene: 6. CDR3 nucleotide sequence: TGCAGTGCACCCCCTAGCGGTTACAATGAGCAGTTCTTC. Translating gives CSAPPSGYNEQFF.

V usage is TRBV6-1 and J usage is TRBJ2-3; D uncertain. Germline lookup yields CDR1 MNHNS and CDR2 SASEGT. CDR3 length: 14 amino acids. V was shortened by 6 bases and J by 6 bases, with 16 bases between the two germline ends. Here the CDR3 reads CASSMKRSGDTQYF. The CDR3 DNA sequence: TGTGCCAGCAGCATGAAAAGGAGTGGGGATACGCAGTATTTT.

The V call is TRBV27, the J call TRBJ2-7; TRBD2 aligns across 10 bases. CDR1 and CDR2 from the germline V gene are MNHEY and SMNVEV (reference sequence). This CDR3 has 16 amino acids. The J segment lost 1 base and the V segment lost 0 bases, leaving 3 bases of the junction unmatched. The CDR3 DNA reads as TGTGCCAGCAGTTTATCGGAAGCGGGAGGGTCCTACGAGCAGTACTTC. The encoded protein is CASSLSEAGGSYEQYF.

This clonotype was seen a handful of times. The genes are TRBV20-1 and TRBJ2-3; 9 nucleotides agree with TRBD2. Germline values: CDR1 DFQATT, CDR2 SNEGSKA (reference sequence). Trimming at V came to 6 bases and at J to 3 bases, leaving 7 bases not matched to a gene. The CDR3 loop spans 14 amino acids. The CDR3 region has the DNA TGCAGTGCCGCCTTAGCGGGAGTAACAGATACGCAGTATTTT. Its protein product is CSAALAGVTDTQYF.

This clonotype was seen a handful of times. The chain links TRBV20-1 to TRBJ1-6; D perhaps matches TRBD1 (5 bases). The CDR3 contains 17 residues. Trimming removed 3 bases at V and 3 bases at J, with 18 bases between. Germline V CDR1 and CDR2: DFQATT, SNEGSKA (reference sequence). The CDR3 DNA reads TGCAGTGCTAGCCCCGAGTCGGGGGGAAACTATAATTCACCCCTCCACTTT. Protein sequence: CSASPESGGNYNSPLHF.

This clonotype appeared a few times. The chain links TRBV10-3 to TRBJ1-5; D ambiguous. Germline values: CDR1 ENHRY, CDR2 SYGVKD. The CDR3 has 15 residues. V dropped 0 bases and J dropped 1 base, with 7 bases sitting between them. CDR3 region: CAISESDGSNQPQHF. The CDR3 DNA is TGTGCCATCAGTGAGTCCGACGGGAGCAATCAGCCCCAGCATTTT.

The CDR3 DNA reads as TGTGCCAGCATCCGGGGGGCTAGCTCCTACAATGAGCAGTTCTTC. Protein: CASIRGASSYNEQFF. The chain is built from TRBV7-8 and TRBJ2-1; D may be TRBD2 (7 bases). The CDR3 consists of 15 residues. Trimming left V 7 bases short and J 0 bases short, with 13 bases between. The germline CDR1 and CDR2 sequences are SGHVS and FQNEAQ.

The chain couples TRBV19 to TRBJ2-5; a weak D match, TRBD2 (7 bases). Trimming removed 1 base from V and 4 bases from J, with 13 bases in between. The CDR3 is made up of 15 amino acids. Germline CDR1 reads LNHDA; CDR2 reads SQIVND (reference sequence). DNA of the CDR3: TGTGCCAGTAGTATAGGCGCCGGGGGGCTAGAGACCCAGTACTTC. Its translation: CASSIGAGGLETQYF.

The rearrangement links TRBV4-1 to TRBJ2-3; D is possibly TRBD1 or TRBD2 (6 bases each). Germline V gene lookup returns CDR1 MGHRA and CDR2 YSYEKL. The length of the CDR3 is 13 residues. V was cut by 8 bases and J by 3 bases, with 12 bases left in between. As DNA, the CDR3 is TGCGCCAGCCGGGGGCTTAAGACAGATACGCAGTATTTT. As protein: CASRGLKTDTQYF.

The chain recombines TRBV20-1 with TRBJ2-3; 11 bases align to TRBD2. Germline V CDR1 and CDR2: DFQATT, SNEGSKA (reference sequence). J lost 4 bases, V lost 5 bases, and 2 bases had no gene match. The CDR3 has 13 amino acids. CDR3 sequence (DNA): TGCAGTGCTGTTAGCGGGGGGGCAGATACGCAGTATTTT. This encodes CSAVSGGADTQYF.

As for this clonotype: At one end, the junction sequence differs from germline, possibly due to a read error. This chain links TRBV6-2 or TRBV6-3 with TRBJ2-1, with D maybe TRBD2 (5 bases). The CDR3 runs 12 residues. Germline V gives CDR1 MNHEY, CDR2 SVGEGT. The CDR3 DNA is TGTGCCAGCAGTTACGGGAACGGGGTCGGTGTCTTC. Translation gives CASSYGNGVGVF.

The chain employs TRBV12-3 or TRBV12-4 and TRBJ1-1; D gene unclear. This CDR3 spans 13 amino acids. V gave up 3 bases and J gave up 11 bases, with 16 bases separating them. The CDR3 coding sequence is TGTGCCAGCAGTTTGGCGGGGTCCCTGGTGGCTTTCTTT. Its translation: CASSLAGSLVAFF.

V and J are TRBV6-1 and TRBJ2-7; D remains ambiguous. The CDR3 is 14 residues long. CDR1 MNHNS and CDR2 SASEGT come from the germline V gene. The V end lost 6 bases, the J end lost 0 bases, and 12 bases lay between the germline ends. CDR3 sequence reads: CASSRVVGSYEQYF. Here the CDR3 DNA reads TGTGCCAGCAGCCGGGTGGTAGGCTCCTACGAGCAGTACTTC.

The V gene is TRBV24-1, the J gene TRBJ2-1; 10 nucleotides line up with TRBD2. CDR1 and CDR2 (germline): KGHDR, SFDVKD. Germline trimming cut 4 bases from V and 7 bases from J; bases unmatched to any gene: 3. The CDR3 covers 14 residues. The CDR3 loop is CATSELAGRNEQFF. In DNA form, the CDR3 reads TGTGCCACCAGTGAACTAGCGGGGAGAAATGAGCAGTTCTTC.

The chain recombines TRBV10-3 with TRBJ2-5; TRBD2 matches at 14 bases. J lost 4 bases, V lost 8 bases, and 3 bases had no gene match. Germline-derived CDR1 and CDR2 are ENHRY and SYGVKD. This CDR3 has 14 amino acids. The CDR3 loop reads CAIGTSGSGETQYF. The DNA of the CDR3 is TGTGCCATCGGGACTAGCGGGAGTGGAGAGACCCAGTACTTC.

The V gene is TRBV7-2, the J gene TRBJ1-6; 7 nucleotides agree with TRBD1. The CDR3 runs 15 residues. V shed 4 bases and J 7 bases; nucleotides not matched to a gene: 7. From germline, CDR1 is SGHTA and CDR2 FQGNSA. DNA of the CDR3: TGTGCCAGCAGCTCCATCGGGACAGTAAATTCACCCCTCCACTTT. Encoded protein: CASSSIGTVNSPLHF.

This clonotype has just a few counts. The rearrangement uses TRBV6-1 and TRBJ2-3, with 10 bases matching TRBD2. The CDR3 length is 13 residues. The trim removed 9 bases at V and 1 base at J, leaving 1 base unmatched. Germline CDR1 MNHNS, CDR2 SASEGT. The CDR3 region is CASGTSGTDTQYF. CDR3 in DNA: TGTGCCAGTGGGACTAGCGGCACAGATACGCAGTATTTT.

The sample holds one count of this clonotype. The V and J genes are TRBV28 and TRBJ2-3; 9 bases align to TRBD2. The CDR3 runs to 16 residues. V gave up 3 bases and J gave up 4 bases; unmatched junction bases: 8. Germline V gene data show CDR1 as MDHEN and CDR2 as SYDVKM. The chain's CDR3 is CASSLFSGGNADTQYF. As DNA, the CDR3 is TGTGCCAGCAGTTTGTTTAGCGGGGGTAACGCAGATACGCAGTATTTT. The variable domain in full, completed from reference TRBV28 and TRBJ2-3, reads DVKVTQSSRYLVKRTGEKVFLECVQDMDHENMFWYRQDPGLGLRLIYFSYDVKMKEKGDIPEGYSVSREKKERFSLILESASTNQTSMYLCASSLFSGGNADTQYFGPGTRLTVL.

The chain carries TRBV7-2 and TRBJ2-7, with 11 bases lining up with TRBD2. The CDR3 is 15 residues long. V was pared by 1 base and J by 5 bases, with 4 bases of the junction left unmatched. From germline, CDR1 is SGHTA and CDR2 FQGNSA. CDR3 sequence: CASSLGLAGSDEQYF. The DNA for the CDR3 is TGTGCCAGCAGCTTAGGACTAGCGGGGTCGGACGAGCAGTACTTC.

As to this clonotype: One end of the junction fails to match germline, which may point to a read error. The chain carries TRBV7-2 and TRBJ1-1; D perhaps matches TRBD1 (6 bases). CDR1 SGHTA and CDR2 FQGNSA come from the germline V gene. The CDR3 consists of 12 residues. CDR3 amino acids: CVSSVRGFGAFF. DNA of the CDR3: TGTGTCAGCAGCGTAAGGGGGTTTGGGGCTTTCTTT.

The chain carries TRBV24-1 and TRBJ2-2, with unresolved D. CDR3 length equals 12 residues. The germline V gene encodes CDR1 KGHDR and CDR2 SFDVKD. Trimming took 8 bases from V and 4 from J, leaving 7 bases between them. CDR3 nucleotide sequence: TGTGCCACCAAGTCGGCCACCGGGGAGCTGTTTTTT. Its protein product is CATKSATGELFF.